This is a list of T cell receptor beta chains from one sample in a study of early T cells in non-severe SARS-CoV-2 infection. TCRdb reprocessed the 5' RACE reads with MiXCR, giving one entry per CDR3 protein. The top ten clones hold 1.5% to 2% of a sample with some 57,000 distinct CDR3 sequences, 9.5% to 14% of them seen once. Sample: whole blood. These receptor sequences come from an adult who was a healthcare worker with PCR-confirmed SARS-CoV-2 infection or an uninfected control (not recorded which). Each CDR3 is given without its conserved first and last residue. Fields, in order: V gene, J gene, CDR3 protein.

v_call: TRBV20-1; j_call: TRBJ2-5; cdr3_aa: SARDGGGQYQETQY
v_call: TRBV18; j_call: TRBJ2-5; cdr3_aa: ASSPTRQETQY
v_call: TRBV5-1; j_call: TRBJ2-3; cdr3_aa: ASSQEPGGSTDTQY
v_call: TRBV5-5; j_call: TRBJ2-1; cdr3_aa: ASSLDWSARGPF
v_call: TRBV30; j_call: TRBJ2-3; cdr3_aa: AWSVAGLTDTQY
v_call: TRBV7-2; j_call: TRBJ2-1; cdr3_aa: ASSLPVENEQF
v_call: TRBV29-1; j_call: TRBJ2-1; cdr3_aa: SVATGEQF
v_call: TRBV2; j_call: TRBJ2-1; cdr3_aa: ASRGDRGRTYNEQF
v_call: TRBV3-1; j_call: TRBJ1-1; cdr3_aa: ASSQAANTEAF
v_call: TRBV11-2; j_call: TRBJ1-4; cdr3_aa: ASSLFPLTGRTNEKLF
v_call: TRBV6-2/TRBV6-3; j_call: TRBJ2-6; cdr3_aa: ASSRVGGSGANVLT
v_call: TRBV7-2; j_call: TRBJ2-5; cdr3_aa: ASSSLGTGGETLY
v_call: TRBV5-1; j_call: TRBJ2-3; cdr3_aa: ASSLVPRQFLAGVGDTQY